This TCR beta chain was documented in a study of cytomegalovirus exposure and HLA in healthy donors. CDR1 is LGHNA, CDR2 YSLEER, per germline. Trimming cost V 0 bases and J 4 bases, with 12 bases left between them. The CDR3 has 16 residues. The PCR employed 60 Vbeta primers together with 13 Jbeta primers. The repertoire was sequenced with immunoSEQ multiplex PCR; TCRdb's copy has only in-frame clones and lacks some. The sample has 130,000 to 150,000 clones; around 80% are singletons. The chain joins TRBV4-3 to TRBJ2-2, with a weak D call TRBD1 (5 bases). The sample comprised PBMCs. The sequence came from a man between 40 and 49 years old in good health and CMV-seropositive. CDR3 amino acids: CASSQDLYRSTGELFF. DNA of the CDR3: TGCGCCAGCAGCCAAGATTTGTACAGGTCCACCGGGGAGCTGTTTTTT.